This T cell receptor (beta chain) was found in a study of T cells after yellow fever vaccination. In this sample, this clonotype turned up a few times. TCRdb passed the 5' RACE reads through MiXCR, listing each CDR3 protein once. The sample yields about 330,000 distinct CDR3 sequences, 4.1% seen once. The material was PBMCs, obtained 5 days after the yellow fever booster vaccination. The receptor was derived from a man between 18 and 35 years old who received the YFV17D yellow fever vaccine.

CDR3 amino acids: CSAPQGTGGQNTEAFF. CDR3 DNA: TGCAGTGCCCCCCAAGGGACAGGGGGCCAGAACACTGAAGCTTTCTTT. The genes are TRBV20-1 and TRBJ1-1; 12 nucleotides line up with TRBD1. CDR1 DFQATT and CDR2 SNEGSKA come from the germline V gene (reference sequence). V lost 6 bases to trimming and J lost 1 base; unmatched junction nucleotides: 9. The CDR3 is made up of 16 amino acids.